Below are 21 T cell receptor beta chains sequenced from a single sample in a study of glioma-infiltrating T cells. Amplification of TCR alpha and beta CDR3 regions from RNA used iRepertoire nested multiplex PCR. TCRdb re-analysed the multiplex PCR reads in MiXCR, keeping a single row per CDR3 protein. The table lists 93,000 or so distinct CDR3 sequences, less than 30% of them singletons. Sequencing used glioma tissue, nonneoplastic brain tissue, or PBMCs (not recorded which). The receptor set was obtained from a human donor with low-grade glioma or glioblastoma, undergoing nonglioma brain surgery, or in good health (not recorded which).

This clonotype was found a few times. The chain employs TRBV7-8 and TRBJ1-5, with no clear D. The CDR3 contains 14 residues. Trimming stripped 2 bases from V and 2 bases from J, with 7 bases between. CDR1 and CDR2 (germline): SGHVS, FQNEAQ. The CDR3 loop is CASSLSTGNQPQHF. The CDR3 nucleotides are TGTGCCAGCAGCTTAAGTACAGGCAATCAGCCCCAGCATTTT. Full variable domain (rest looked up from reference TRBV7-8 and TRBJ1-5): GAGVSQSPRYKVAKRGQDVALRCDPISGHVSLFWYQQALGQGPEFLTYFQNEAQLDKSGLPSDRFFAERPEGSVSTLKIQRTQQEDSAVYLCASSLSTGNQPQHFGDGTRLSIL.

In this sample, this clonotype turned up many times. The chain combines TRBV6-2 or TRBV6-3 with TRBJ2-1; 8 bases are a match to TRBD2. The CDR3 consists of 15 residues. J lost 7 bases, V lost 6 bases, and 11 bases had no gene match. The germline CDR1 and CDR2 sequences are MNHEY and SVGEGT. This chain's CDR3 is CASSYIGGAFNEQFF. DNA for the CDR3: TGTGCCAGCAGCTACATCGGGGGGGCCTTTAATGAGCAGTTCTTC.

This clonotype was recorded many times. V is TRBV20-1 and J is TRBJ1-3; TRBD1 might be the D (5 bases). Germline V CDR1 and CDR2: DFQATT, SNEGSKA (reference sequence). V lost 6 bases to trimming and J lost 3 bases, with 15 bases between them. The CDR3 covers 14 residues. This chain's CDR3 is CSAEGPYFGNTIYF. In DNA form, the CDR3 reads TGCAGTGCGGAGGGACCCTACTTTGGAAACACCATATATTTT.

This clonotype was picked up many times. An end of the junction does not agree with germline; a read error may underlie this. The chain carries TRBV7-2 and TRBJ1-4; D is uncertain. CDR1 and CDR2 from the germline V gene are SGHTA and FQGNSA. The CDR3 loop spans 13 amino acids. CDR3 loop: CASSQGQTERLFF. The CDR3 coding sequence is TGTGCCAGCAGCCAAGGCCAGACTGAAAGACTGTTTTTT.

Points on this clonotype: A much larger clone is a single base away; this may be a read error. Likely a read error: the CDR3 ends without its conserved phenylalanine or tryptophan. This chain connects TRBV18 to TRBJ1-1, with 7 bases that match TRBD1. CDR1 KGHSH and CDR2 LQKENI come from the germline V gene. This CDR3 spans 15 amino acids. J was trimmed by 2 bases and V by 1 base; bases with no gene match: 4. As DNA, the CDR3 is TGTGCCAGCTCACCACTTCGACAGGGAAACACTGAAGCTTTCTCT. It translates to CASSPLRQGNTEAFS.

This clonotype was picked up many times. DNA of the CDR3: TGCAGTGCCGACGCGGGACGTTCCTACGAGCAGTACTTC. It is translated as CSADAGRSYEQYF. The chain uses TRBV20-1 and TRBJ2-7, with TRBD2 as a possible D gene (6 bases). The CDR3 runs to 13 residues. V shed 6 bases and J shed 1 base, with 13 bases lying between them. The germline gives CDR1 DFQATT, CDR2 SNEGSKA (reference sequence).

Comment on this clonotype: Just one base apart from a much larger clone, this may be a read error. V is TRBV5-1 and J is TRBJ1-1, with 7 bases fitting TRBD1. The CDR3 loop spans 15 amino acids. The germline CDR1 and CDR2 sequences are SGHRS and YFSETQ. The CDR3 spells CASRLETGSNTEAFF. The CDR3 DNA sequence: TGCGCCAGCAGGTTGGAGACAGGGTCGAACACTGAAGCTTTCTTT.

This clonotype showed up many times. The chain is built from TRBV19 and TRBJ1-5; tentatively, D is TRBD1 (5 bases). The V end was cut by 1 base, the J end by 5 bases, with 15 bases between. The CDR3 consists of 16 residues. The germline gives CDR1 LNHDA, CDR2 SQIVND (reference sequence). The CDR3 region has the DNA TGTGCCAGTAGTATAGGACAGTTGCTAATAGATCAGCCCCAGCATTTT. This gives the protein CASSIGQLLIDQPQHF.

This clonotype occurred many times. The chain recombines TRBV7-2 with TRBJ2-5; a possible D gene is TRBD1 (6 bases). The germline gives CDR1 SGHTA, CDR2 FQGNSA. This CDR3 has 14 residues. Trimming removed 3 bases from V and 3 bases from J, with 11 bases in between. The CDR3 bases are TGTGCCAGCAGCTTGAGGGCAGGGGAAGAGACCCAGTACTTC. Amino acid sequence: CASSLRAGEETQYF. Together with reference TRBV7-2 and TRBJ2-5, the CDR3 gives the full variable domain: GAGVSQSPSNKVTEKGKDVELRCDPISGHTALYWYRQSLGQGLEFLIYFQGNSAPDKSGLPSDRFSAERTGGSVSTLTIQRTQQEDSAVYLCASSLRAGEETQYFGPGTRLLVL.

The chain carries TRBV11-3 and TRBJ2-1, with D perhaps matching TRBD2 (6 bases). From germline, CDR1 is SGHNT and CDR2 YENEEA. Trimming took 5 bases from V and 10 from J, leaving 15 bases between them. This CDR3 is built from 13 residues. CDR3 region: CASSRLGLEEQFF. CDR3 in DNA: TGTGCCAGCAGCCGATTGGGACTCGAGGAGCAGTTCTTC.

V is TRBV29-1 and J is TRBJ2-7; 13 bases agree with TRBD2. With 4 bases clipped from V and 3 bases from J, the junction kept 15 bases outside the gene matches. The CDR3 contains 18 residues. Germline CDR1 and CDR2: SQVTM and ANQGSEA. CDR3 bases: TGCAGCGTTGGTCGACTAGCGGGGGGAACAAGCCCAGTCTACGAGCAGTACTTC. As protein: CSVGRLAGGTSPVYEQYF.

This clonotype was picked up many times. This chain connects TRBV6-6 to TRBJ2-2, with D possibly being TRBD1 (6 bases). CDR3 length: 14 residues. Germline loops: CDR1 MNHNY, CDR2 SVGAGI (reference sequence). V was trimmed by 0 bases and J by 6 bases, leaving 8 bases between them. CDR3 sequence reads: CASSYSSGAGELFF. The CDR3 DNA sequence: TGTGCCAGCAGTTACTCTTCAGGGGCCGGGGAGCTGTTTTTT.

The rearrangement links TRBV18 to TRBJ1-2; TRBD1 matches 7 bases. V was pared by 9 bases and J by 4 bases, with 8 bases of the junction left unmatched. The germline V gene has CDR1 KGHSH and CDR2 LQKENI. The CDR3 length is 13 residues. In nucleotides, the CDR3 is TGTGCCAGATCGCGGACAGGTTCCTATGGCTACACCTTC. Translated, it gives CARSRTGSYGYTF.

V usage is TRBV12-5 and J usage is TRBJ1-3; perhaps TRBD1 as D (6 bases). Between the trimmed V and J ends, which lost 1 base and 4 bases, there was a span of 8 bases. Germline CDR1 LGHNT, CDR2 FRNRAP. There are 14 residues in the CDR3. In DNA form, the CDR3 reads TGTGCTAGTGGTTTGGCCACAGGGGGAAACACCATATATTTT. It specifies CASGLATGGNTIYF.

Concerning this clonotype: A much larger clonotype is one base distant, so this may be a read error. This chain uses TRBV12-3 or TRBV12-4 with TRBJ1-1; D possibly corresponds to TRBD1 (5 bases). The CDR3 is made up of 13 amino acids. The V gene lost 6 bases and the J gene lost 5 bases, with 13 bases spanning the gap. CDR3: CASSPDSKTEAFF. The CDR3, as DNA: TGTGCCAGCAGCCCCGACAGCAAAACTGAAGCTTTCTTT.

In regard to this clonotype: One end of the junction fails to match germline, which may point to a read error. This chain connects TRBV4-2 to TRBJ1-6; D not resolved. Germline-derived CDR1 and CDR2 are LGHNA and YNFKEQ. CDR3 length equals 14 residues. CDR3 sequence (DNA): TGTGCCAGCGACGACAAGTCCAATAATTCACCCCCCCACTTT. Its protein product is CASDDKSNNSPPHF.

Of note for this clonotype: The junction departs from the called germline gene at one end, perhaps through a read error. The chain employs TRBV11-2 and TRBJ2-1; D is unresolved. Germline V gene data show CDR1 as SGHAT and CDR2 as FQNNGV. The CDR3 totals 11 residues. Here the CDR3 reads CASGYSYEQLF. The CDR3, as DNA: TGTGCCAGCGGATACAGCTATGAGCAGCTCTTC.

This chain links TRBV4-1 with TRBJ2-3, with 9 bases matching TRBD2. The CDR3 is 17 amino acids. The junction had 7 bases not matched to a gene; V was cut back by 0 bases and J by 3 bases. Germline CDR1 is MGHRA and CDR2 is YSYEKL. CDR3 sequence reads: CASSQDWTSDGTDTQYF. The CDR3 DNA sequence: TGCGCCAGCAGCCAAGATTGGACTAGCGATGGGACAGATACGCAGTATTTT.

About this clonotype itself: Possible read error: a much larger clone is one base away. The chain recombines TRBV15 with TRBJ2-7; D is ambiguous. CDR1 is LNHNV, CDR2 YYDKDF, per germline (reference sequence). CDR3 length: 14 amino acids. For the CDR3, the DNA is TGTGCCACCAGCAGAGACCAAACTTCCTACGAGCAGTGCTTC. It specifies CATSRDQTSYEQCF.

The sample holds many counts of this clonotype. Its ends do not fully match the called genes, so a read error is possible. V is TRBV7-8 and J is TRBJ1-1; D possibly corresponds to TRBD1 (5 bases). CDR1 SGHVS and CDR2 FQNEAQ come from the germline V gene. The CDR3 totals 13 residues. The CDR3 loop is CANSLPGYTEAFF. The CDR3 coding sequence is TGTGCCAACAGCTTACCAGGGTACACTGAAGCTTTCTTT. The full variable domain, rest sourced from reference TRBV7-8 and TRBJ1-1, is GAGVSQSPRYKVAKRGQDVALRCDPISGHVSLFWYQQALGQGPEFLTYFQNEAQLDKSGLPSDRFFAERPEGSVSTLKIQRTQQEDSAVYLCANSLPGYTEAFFGQGTRLTVV.

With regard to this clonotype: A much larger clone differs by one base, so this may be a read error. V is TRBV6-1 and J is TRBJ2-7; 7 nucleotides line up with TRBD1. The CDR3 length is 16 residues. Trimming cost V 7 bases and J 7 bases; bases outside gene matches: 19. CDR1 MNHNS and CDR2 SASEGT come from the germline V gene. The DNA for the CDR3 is TGTGCCAGCAAAATCGCGTGGGGACAGTGGGTCTCGGAGCAGTACTTC. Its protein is CASKIAWGQWVSEQYF.